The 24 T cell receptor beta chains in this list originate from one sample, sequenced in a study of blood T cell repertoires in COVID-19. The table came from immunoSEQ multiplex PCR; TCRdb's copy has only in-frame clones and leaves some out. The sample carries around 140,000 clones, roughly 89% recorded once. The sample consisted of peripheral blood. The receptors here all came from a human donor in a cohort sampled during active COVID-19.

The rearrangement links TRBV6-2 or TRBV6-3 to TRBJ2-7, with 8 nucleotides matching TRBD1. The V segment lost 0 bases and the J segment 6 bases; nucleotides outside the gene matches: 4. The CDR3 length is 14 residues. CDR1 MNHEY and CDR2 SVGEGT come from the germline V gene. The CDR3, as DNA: TGTGCCAGCAGTTACTCCCCGACAGGGGTCGAGCAGTACTTC. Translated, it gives CASSYSPTGVEQYF.

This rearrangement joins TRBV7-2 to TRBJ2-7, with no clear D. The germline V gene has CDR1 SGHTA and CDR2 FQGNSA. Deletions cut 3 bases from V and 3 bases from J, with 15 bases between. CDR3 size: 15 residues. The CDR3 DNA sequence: TGTGCCAGCAGCTTCGGTCCGGCGCGGAACTACGAGCAGTACTTC. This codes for CASSFGPARNYEQYF.

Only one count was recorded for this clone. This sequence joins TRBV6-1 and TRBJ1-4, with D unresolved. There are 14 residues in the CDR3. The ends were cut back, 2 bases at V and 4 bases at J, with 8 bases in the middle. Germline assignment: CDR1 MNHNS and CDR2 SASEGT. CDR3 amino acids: CASSERGINEKLFF. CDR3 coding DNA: TGTGCCAGCAGTGAAAGAGGAATTAATGAAAAACTGTTTTTT.

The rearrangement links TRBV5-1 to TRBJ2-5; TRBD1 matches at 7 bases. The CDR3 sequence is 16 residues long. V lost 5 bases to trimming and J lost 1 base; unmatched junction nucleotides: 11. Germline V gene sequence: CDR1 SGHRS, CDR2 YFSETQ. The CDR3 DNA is TGCGCCAGCAGAAAGATCAGGGGGACCCTCCAAGAGACCCAGTACTTC. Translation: CASRKIRGTLQETQYF. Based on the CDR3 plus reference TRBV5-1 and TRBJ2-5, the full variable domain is KAGVTQTPRYLIKTRGQQVTLSCSPISGHRSVSWYQQTPGQGLQFLFEYFSETQRNKGNFPGRFSGRQFSNSRSEMNVSTLELGDSALYLCASRKIRGTLQETQYFGPGTRLLVL.

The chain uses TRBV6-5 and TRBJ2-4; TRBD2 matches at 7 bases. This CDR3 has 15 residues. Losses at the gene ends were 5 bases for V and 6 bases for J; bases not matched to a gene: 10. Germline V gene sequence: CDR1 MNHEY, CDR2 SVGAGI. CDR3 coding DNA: TGTGCCAGCAGTCCCTTGGGGGGGTTAGGAAACATTCAGTACTTC. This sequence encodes CASSPLGGLGNIQYF.

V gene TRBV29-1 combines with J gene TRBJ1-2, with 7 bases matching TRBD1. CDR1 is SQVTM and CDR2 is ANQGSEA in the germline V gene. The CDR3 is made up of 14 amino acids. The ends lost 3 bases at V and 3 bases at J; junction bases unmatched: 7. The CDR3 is CSVDATGIDYGYTF. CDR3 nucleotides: TGCAGCGTTGACGCGACAGGGATTGACTATGGCTACACCTTC.

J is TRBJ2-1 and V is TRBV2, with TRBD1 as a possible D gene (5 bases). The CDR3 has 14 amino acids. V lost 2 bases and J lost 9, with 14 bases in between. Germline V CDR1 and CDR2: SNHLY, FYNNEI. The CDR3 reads CASSELKLTAEQFF. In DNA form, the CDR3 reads TGTGCCAGCAGTGAACTTAAGTTGACAGCTGAGCAGTTCTTC.

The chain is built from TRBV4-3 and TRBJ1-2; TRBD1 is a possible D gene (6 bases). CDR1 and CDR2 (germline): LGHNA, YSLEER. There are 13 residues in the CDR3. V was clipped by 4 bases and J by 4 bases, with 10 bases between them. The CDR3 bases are TGCGCCAGCAGCCGCGGGGGCGCCTATGGCTACACCTTC. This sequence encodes CASSRGGAYGYTF.

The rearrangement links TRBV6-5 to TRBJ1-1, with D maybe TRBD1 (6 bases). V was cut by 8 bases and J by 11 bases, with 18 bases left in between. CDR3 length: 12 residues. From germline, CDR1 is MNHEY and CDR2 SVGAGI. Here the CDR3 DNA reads TGTGCCAGCTATTTCCTAAACAGGGACGCTTTCTTT. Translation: CASYFLNRDAFF.

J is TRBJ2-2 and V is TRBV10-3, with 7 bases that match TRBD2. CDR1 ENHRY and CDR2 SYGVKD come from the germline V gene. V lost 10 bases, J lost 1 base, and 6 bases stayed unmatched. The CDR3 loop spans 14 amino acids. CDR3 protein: CATRPGGNTGELFF. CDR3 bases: TGTGCCACCAGGCCGGGGGGGAACACCGGGGAGCTGTTTTTT.

Written as DNA, the CDR3 is TGTGCCAGCAGCTTGGAGGGACAGAGCCATTCACCCCTCCACTTT. It encodes CASSLEGQSHSPLHF. The chain links TRBV5-5 to TRBJ1-6; 7 bases fit TRBD1. The CDR3 is 15 residues long. Unmatched junction bases numbered 5, after V lost 0 bases and J lost 8 bases. The germline V gene has CDR1 SGHKS and CDR2 YYEKEE (reference sequence).

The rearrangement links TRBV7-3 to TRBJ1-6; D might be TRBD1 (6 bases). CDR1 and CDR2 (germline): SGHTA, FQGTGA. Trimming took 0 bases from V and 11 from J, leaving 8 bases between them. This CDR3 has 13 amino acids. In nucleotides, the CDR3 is TGTGCCAGCAGCTTAACAGGGGGGGCACCCCTCCACTTT. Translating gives CASSLTGGAPLHF.

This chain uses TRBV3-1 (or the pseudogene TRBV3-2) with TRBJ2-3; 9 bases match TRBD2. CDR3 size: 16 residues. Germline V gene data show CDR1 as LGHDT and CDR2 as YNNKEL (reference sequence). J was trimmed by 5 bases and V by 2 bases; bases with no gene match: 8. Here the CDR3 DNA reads TGTGCCAGCAGCCAACGACTTAGCGGGGGTGGAGATACGCAGTATTTT. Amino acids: CASSQRLSGGGDTQYF.

CDR3 residues: CSVVVSGGATDTQYF. CDR3 DNA sequence: TGCAGCGTTGTCGTTAGCGGGGGGGCCACAGATACGCAGTATTTT. This chain joins TRBV29-1 and TRBJ2-3; 11 bases are a match to TRBD2. V lost 4 bases and J lost 2; bases outside the gene matches: 5. The CDR3 contains 15 residues. The germline V gene encodes CDR1 SQVTM and CDR2 ANQGSEA.

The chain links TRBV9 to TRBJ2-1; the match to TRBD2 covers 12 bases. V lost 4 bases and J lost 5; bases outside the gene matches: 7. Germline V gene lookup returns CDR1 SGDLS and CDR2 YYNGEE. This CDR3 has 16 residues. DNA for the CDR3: TGTGCCAGCAGCCCCGAAGGACTAGCGGGACACAATGAGCAGTTCTTC. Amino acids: CASSPEGLAGHNEQFF.

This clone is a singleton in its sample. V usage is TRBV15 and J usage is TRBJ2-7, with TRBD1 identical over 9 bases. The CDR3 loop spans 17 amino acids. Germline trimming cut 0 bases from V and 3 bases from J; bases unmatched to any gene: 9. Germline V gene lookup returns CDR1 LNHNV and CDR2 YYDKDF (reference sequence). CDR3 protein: CATSREKDRGRGYEQYF. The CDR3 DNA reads TGTGCCACCAGCAGAGAGAAGGACAGGGGTCGAGGCTACGAGCAGTACTTC.

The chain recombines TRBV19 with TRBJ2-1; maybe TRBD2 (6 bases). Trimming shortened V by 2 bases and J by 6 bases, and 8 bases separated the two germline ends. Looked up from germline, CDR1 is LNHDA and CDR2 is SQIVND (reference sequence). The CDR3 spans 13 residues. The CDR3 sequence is CASSITAGNEQFF. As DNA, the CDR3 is TGTGCCAGTAGTATAACAGCGGGCAATGAGCAGTTCTTC.

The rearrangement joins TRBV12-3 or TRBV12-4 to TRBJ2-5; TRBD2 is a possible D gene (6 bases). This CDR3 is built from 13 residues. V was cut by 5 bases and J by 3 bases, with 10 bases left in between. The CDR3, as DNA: TGTGCCAGCAGTCTCGGGGAGGAAGAGACCCAGTACTTC. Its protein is CASSLGEEETQYF.

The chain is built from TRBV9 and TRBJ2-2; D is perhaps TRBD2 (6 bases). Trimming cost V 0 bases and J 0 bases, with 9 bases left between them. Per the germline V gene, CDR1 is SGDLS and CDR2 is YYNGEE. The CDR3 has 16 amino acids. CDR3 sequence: CASSVATGANTGELFF. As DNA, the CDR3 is TGTGCCAGCAGCGTAGCAACGGGAGCGAACACCGGGGAGCTGTTTTTT. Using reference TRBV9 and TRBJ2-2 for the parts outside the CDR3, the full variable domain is DSGVTQTPKHLITATGQRVTLRCSPRSGDLSVYWYQQSLDQGLQFLIQYYNGEERAKGNILERFSAQQFPDLHSELNLSSLELGDSALYFCASSVATGANTGELFFGEGSRLTVL.

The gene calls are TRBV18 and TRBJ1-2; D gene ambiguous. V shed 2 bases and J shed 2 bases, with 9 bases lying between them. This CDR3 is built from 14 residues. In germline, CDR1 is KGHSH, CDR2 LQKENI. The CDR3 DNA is TGTGCCAGCTCACCAGGAGAGGGAAACTATGGCTACACCTTC. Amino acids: CASSPGEGNYGYTF.

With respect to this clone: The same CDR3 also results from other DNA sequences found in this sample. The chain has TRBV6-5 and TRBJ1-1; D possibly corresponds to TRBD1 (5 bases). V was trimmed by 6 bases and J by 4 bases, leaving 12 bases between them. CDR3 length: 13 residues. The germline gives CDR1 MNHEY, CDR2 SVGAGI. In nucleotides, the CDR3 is TGTGCCAGCAGGGCGGGGACGGTCACTGAAGCTTTCTTT. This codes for CASRAGTVTEAFF.

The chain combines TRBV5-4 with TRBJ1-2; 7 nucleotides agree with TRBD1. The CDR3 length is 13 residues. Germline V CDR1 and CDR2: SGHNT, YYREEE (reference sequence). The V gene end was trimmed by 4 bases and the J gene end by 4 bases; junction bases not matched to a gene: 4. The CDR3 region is CASSVGTAYGYTF. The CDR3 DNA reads TGTGCCAGCAGCGTAGGGACAGCCTATGGCTACACCTTC.

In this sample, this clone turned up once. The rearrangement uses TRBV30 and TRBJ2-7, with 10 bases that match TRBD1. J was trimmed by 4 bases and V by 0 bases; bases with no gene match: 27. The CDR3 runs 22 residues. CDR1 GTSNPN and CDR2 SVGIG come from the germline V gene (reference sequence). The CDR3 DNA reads TGTGCCTGGAGTGTACCCCTGGCGAAGGGACAGGGGTACAGTGTGGTTTGGTACGAGCAGTACTTC. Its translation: CAWSVPLAKGQGYSVVWYEQYF.

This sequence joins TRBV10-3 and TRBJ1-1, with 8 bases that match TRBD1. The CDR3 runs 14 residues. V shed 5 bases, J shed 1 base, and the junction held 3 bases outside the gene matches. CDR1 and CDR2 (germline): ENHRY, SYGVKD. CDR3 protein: CAISPQGGNTEAFF. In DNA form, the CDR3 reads TGTGCCATCAGTCCACAGGGGGGGAACACTGAAGCTTTCTTT.